This entry lists 28 T cell receptor beta chains sequenced from one sample in a study of metastatic and nonmetastatic thyroid tumors. Thyroid surgery was performed in patients who had received no treatment beforehand. TCRdb re-clonotyped the PCR reads via MiXCR. In the table there are some 33,000 clones, about a sixth of which are singletons. What was sequenced was blood. The receptors here all came from a female donor with papillary thyroid cancer or a benign thyroid nodule (not recorded which). Some clones in this sample may be carry-over from other donors' samples.

In this sample, this clone turned up many times. V is TRBV28 and J is TRBJ2-7, with D tentatively TRBD1 (6 bases). CDR1 and CDR2 (germline): MDHEN, SYDVKM. V gave up 7 bases and J gave up 3 bases, with 13 bases separating them. The CDR3 has 13 residues. The CDR3 is CASTAKGGYEQYF. The CDR3 region has the DNA TGTGCCAGCACCGCAAAAGGGGGCTACGAGCAGTACTTC.

With respect to this clone: A junction boundary mismatches the germline segment, possibly from a read error. The rearrangement links TRBV9 to TRBJ1-1; the D gene is possibly TRBD1 (5 bases). Germline V lookup: CDR1 SGDLS, CDR2 YYNGEE. The CDR3 consists of 14 residues. The CDR3 reads CASSRRGSNTVAFF. CDR3 sequence (DNA): TGTGCCAGCAGCCGCCGGGGGTCCAACACTGTAGCTTTCTTT.

Many counts were recorded for this clone. This chain uses TRBV12-5 with TRBJ2-7; 11 bases align to TRBD2. Germline V gene data show CDR1 as LGHNT and CDR2 as FRNRAP. The CDR3 totals 20 residues. V trimming: 0 bases; J trimming: 0 bases; junction bases outside the gene matches: 13. The CDR3 loop is CASGLVFLAGGQLSSYEQYF. In nucleotides, the CDR3 is TGTGCTAGTGGTTTGGTATTTCTAGCGGGAGGCCAACTCAGCTCCTACGAGCAGTACTTC.

This clone was seen at least ten times. The rearrangement joins TRBV7-2 to TRBJ1-6; D might be TRBD1 (5 bases). Germline values: CDR1 SGHTA, CDR2 FQGNSA. Trimming took 4 bases from V and 5 from J, leaving 9 bases between them. This CDR3 comprises 14 residues. The CDR3 is CASSSGTNNSPLHF. Here the CDR3 DNA reads TGTGCCAGCAGCTCCGGGACCAATAATTCACCCCTCCACTTT.

This clone was counted ten times or more. The V call is TRBV7-3, the J call TRBJ2-3, with D perhaps matching TRBD1 (8 bases). Germline V gene lookup returns CDR1 SGHTA and CDR2 FQGTGA. CDR3 length equals 14 residues. Trimming left V 5 bases short and J 9 bases short, with 18 bases between. The chain's CDR3 is CASSPDREGRTQYF. The CDR3, as DNA: TGTGCCAGCAGCCCGGACAGGGAGGGAAGGACGCAGTATTTT.

This clone was detected ten times or more. The chain employs TRBV2 and TRBJ2-3; D unresolved. Trimming took 7 bases from V and 4 from J, leaving 9 bases between them. The CDR3 runs 12 residues. The germline V gene has CDR1 SNHLY and CDR2 FYNNEI. The DNA for the CDR3 is TGTGCCAGCATACCTCTGGCAGATACGCAGTATTTT. Translation: CASIPLADTQYF.

The sample holds many counts of this clone. The rearrangement uses TRBV30 and TRBJ2-3; D gene ambiguous. Germline V CDR1 and CDR2: GTSNPN, SVGIG (reference sequence). V lost 4 bases to trimming and J lost 2 bases, with 4 bases between them. The CDR3 has 11 amino acids. The CDR3 coding sequence is TGTGCCTGGACCATCACAGATACGCAGTATTTT. This encodes CAWTITDTQYF.

This clone came up many times. This chain joins TRBV11-2 and TRBJ1-2; D perhaps matches TRBD1 (5 bases). There are 13 residues in the CDR3. V lost 5 bases and J 8 bases, leaving 15 bases between the germline ends. Germline loops: CDR1 SGHAT, CDR2 FQNNGV. The DNA for the CDR3 is TGTGCCAGCAGCCCCCTTGGGGGGTCCGGCTACACCTTC. It codes for CASSPLGGSGYTF.

This clone was detected a few times. It may be a read error: a sequence one base away is much more abundant. In DNA, the CDR3 is TGTGCCATCAGTGACGGGACTAGCGGGTGGGCTTGGACCCAGTACTTC. Residues: CAISDGTSGWAWTQYF. The chain joins TRBV10-3 to TRBJ2-5; 12 positions match TRBD2. Germline assignment: CDR1 ENHRY and CDR2 SYGVKD. The CDR3 is 16 residues long. V gave up 3 bases and J gave up 7 bases; unmatched junction bases: 9.

There are many counts of this clone. The V call is TRBV29-1, the J call TRBJ2-2; 8 bases match TRBD1. J was trimmed by 3 bases and V by 7 bases; bases with no gene match: 13. The germline V gene encodes CDR1 SQVTM and CDR2 ANQGSEA. This CDR3 is built from 16 residues. CDR3 residues: CSGRAGGPFDTGELFF. For the CDR3, the DNA is TGCAGCGGCCGGGCAGGGGGCCCTTTTGACACCGGGGAGCTGTTTTTT.

The genes are TRBV5-1 and TRBJ2-7, with 8 bases that match TRBD2. The CDR3 runs to 16 residues. Losses at the gene ends were 3 bases for V and 5 bases for J; bases not matched to a gene: 13. Germline V CDR1 and CDR2: SGHRS, YFSETQ. This chain's CDR3 is CASSSLREGVHHEQYF. CDR3 nucleotides: TGCGCCAGCAGCTCCCTTCGGGAGGGGGTTCACCACGAGCAGTACTTC.

This clone was observed many times. V gene TRBV4-2 combines with J gene TRBJ1-5, with 8 positions matching TRBD1. This CDR3 comprises 14 residues. The germline CDR1 and CDR2 sequences are LGHNA and YNFKEQ. V shed 4 bases and J 10 bases; nucleotides not matched to a gene: 9. The CDR3 region is CASSPTDRATPQHF. DNA of the CDR3: TGTGCCAGCAGCCCAACGGACAGGGCTACCCCCCAGCATTTT.

This clone was counted ten times or more. The rearrangement uses TRBV19 and TRBJ2-1; weak D call: TRBD2 (5 bases). Germline lookup yields CDR1 LNHDA and CDR2 SQIVND (reference sequence). The CDR3 is made up of 15 amino acids. V was cut by 3 bases and J by 6 bases, with 15 bases left in between. The CDR3 loop is CASSISAGPFNEQFF. The CDR3 DNA sequence: TGTGCCAGTAGTATTTCGGCGGGCCCCTTCAATGAGCAGTTCTTC.

This clone was recorded many times. The gene calls are TRBV29-1 and TRBJ2-3; 8 bases match TRBD1. Germline V gene lookup returns CDR1 SQVTM and CDR2 ANQGSEA. The J segment lost 6 bases and the V segment lost 7 bases, leaving 9 bases of the junction unmatched. The CDR3 is 13 residues long. The CDR3 is CSADQGAADTQYF. As DNA, the CDR3 is TGCAGCGCAGATCAGGGGGCAGCGGATACGCAGTATTTT.

This clone came up many times. DNA for the CDR3: TGTGCCAGCAGTTTACAGCCCTTCGCCTACAATGAGCAGTTCTTC. This encodes CASSLQPFAYNEQFF. V and J are TRBV28 and TRBJ2-1; D uncertain. Trimming pared 2 bases from V and 2 bases from J, leaving 10 bases between. In germline, CDR1 is MDHEN, CDR2 SYDVKM. The CDR3 consists of 15 residues. The complete variable domain, with remaining parts taken from reference TRBV28 and TRBJ2-1, reads DVKVTQSSRYLVKRTGEKVFLECVQDMDHENMFWYRQDPGLGLRLIYFSYDVKMKEKGDIPEGYSVSREKKERFSLILESASTNQTSMYLCASSLQPFAYNEQFFGPGTRLTVL.

In its sample, this clone was seen many times. V is TRBV19 and J is TRBJ2-3, with D possibly matching TRBD2 (6 bases). The germline V gene encodes CDR1 LNHDA and CDR2 SQIVND (reference sequence). V was trimmed by 10 bases and J by 6 bases, leaving 20 bases between them. The CDR3 sequence is 14 residues long. In DNA, the CDR3 is TGTGCCACCAGCTCGACGGGAGAGTCCGATACGCAGTATTTT. Encoded protein: CATSSTGESDTQYF. The full variable domain, rest sourced from reference TRBV19 and TRBJ2-3, is DGGITQSPKYLFRKEGQNVTLSCEQNLNHDAMYWYRQDPGQGLRLIYYSQIVNDFQKGDIAEGYSVSREKKESFPLTVTSAQKNPTAFYLCATSSTGESDTQYFGPGTRLTVL.

This clone was counted at least ten times. The V and J genes are TRBV27 and TRBJ2-7, with D tentatively TRBD2 (5 bases). V lost 8 bases and J 2 bases, leaving 16 bases between the germline ends. Germline CDR1 and CDR2: MNHEY and SMNVEV (reference sequence). CDR3 size: 14 residues. Here the CDR3 reads CASEPSGNPYEQYF. Here the CDR3 DNA reads TGTGCCAGCGAACCTTCGGGGAACCCCTACGAGCAGTACTTC.

This clone appeared many times. At one end the junction does not follow the germline gene, possibly because of a read error. The V and J genes are TRBV7-7 and TRBJ2-7; D might be TRBD2 (5 bases). Looked up from germline, CDR1 is SSHAT and CDR2 is FNYEAQ (reference sequence). The CDR3 is made up of 16 amino acids. The DNA for the CDR3 is TGTGCTAGCAGCTTAGCGTGGCTTTGGGGAAACTACGAGCAGTACTTC. Encoded protein: CASSLAWLWGNYEQYF.

Within the sample, this clone is medium-sized. CDR3 amino acids: CASSDRVGANVLTF. CDR3 DNA: TGTGCCAGCAGTGACAGGGTTGGGGCCAACGTCCTGACTTTC. V gene TRBV6-4 combines with J gene TRBJ2-6, with no clear D. Germline CDR1 is MRHNA and CDR2 is SNTAGT. The CDR3 totals 14 residues. The V gene lost 2 bases and the J gene lost 3 bases, with 5 bases spanning the gap.

The chain employs TRBV19 and TRBJ2-7; D remains unclear. With 3 bases removed from V and 2 bases from J, the gap between germline ends came to 8 bases. Germline values: CDR1 LNHDA, CDR2 SQIVND (reference sequence). The CDR3 is 13 amino acids. CDR3 in amino acids: CASSMRLAYEQYF. The CDR3 region has the DNA TGTGCCAGTAGTATGCGGTTAGCCTACGAGCAGTACTTC.

At least ten counts were recorded for this clone. V is TRBV30 and J is TRBJ2-2; D tentatively fits TRBD1 or TRBD2 (5 bases each). The V end lost 1 base, the J end lost 5 bases, and 14 bases lay between the germline ends. The CDR3 runs 15 residues. Germline assignment: CDR1 GTSNPN and CDR2 SVGIG (reference sequence). For the CDR3, the DNA is TGTGCCTGGAGTGGTGGGGGTGTGGAGACCGGGGAGCTGTTTTTT. Amino acids: CAWSGGGVETGELFF.

This clone ranks as medium-sized. The rearrangement links TRBV20-1 to TRBJ2-7, with D possibly TRBD1 on 6 matching bases. This CDR3 region has 11 residues. Germline V gene data show CDR1 as DFQATT and CDR2 as SNEGSKA (reference sequence). V lost 8 bases to trimming and J lost 2 bases, with 10 bases between them. Here the CDR3 reads CSTRGTYEQYF. DNA for the CDR3: TGCAGTACCAGGGGAACCTACGAGCAGTACTTC.

The sample holds many counts of this clone. V gene TRBV28 combines with J gene TRBJ2-1; TRBD2 aligns across 7 bases. The length of the CDR3 is 16 residues. Trimming removed 2 bases from V and 5 bases from J; junction bases left unmatched: 9. The germline CDR1 and CDR2 sequences are MDHEN and SYDVKM. CDR3 DNA sequence: TGTGCCAGCAGTTTAACCATTCGCGGGGGAGACAATGAGCAGTTCTTC. Protein product: CASSLTIRGGDNEQFF.

This chain connects TRBV11-3 to TRBJ2-7; D possibly corresponds to TRBD1 (7 bases). V gave up 4 bases and J gave up 5 bases, with 15 bases separating them. The germline V gene has CDR1 SGHNT and CDR2 YENEEA. This CDR3 spans 14 amino acids. The CDR3 DNA reads as TGTGCCAGCAGCTCCCGTGGCAGGGGGGACGAGCAGTACTTC. It translates to CASSSRGRGDEQYF.

In the case of this clone: Germline is not matched at one junction end, which may reflect a read error. Within the sample, other DNA sequences also encode this same CDR3. The rearrangement uses TRBV5-1 and TRBJ2-1, with a possible D match to TRBD1 (6 bases). CDR1 and CDR2 (germline): SGHRS, YFSETQ. The CDR3 is 15 amino acids. This CDR3 reads CASSLTGPSYNEQFF. The CDR3 bases are TGCGCCAGTAGCTTGACAGGTCCCTCCTACAATGAGCAGTTCTTC.

The V and J genes are TRBV6-5 and TRBJ2-5; 11 nucleotides line up with TRBD2. From germline, CDR1 is MNHEY and CDR2 SVGAGI. The CDR3 runs to 16 residues. The trim removed 0 bases at V and 2 bases at J, leaving 2 bases unmatched. In nucleotides, the CDR3 is TGTGCCAGCAGTTACTCGCGGACTAGCGGGCAAGAGACCCAGTACTTC. Translated: CASSYSRTSGQETQYF.

This clone was counted between two and nine times. A much larger clone differs from this one at a single base, so this may be a read error. The sample carries other DNA sequences with the same CDR3. CDR3 nucleotides: TGCGCCTCAGGACAGGGTAGTGAGCAGTACTTC. It codes for CASGQGSEQYF. This chain uses TRBV6-2 or TRBV6-3 with TRBJ2-7; 8 bases map to TRBD1. The germline V gene has CDR1 MNHEY and CDR2 SVGEGT. The length of the CDR3 is 11 residues.

This clone was detected ten times or more. V usage is TRBV20-1 and J usage is TRBJ2-7; TRBD2 might be the D (5 bases). The CDR3 contains 13 residues. CDR1 and CDR2 from the germline V gene are DFQATT and SNEGSKA (reference sequence). With 2 bases removed from V and 5 bases from J, the gap between germline ends came to 13 bases. CDR3 amino acids: CSARPGSRDEQYF. The CDR3 region has the DNA TGCAGTGCTAGACCGGGGAGTCGAGACGAGCAGTACTTC.